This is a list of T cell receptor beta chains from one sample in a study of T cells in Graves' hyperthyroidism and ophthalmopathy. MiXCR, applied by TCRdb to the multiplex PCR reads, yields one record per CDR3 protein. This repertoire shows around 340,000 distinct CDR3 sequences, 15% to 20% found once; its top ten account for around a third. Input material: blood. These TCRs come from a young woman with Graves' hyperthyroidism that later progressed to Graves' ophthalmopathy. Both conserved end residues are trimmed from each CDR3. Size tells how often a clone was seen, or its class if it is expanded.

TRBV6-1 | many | ASSEFVVQTLAKNIQY
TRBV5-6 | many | ASSPLGAGVRETQY
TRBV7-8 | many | ASSLAVTQF
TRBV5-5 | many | ASSSRGLGGANVLT
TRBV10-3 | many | AISDAGLAVFYEQY
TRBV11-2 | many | ASSRRPQGGGEKLF
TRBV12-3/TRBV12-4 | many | ASSLAGTSGNTIY
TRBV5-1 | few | ASSLEPDEQY
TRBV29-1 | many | SARTSTDTQY
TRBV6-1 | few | ASSEDRGYTEAF